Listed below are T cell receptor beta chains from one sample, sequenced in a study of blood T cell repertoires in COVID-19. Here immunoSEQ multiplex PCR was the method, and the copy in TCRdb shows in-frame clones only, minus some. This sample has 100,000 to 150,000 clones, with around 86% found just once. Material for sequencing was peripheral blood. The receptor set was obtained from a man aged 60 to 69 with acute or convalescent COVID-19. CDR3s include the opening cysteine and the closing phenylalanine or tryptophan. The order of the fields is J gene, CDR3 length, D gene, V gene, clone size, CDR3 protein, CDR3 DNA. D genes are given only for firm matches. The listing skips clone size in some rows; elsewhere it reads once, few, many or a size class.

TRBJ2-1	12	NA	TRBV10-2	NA	CASGEEYNEQFF	TGCGCCAGCGGAGAGGAGTACAATGAGCAGTTCTTC
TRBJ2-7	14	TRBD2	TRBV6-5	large	CAILAGVGAYEQYF	TGTGCCATCCTAGCGGGAGTTGGGGCCTACGAGCAGTACTTC
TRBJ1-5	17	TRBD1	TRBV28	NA	CASSVGTGTTTNQPQHF	TGTGCCAGCAGTGTAGGGACAGGCACCACGACGAATCAGCCCCAGCATTTT
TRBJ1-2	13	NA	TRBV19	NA	CASSIGQGDGYTF	TGTGCCAGTAGTATCGGCCAGGGTGACGGCTACACCTTC
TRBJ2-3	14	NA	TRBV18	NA	CASSPGSVSDTQYF	TGTGCCAGCTCACCTGGTAGCGTCTCAGATACGCAGTATTTT
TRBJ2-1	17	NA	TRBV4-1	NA	CASSQDFPRARGTEQFF	TGCGCCAGCAGCCAAGATTTCCCCCGGGCGAGGGGGACGGAGCAGTTCTTC
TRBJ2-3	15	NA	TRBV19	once	CASSTWDIRPDTQYF	TGTGCCAGTAGTACATGGGACATAAGACCGGATACGCAGTATTTT
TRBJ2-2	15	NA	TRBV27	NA	CASSLRVGRGGELFF	TGTGCCAGCAGTTTACGCGTAGGGCGGGGCGGGGAGCTGTTTTTT
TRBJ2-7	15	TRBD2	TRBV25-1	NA	CASSESSGRRYEQYF	TGTGCCAGCAGTGAATCGAGCGGGAGGAGGTACGAGCAGTACTTC
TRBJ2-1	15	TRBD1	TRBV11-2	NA	CASSPRQGYYNEQFF	TGTGCCAGCAGCCCGCGACAGGGGTACTACAATGAGCAGTTCTTC
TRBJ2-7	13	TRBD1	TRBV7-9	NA	CASSLGTGYEQYF	TGTGCCAGCAGCCTCGGGACAGGTTACGAGCAGTACTTC
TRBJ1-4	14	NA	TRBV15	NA	CATSRGGFNEKLFF	TGTGCCACCAGCAGGGGAGGCTTTAATGAAAAACTGTTTTTT
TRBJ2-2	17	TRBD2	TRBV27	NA	CASSLGTSGRSTGELFF	TGTGCCAGCAGTTTAGGGACTAGCGGGAGAAGCACCGGGGAGCTGTTTTTT
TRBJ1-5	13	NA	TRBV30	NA	CAWRTSRNQPQHF	TGTGCCTGGAGGACTAGTCGCAATCAGCCCCAGCATTTT
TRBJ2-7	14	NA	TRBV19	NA	CASRPTGAVYEQYF	TGTGCCAGTAGACCGACAGGTGCCGTCTACGAGCAGTACTTC
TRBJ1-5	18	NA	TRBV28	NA	CASSLWPRGRPRNQPQHF	TGTGCCAGCAGTTTATGGCCGCGAGGTAGGCCGCGGAATCAGCCCCAGCATTTT
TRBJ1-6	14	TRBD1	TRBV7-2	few	CASSFKQGNSPLHF	TGTGCCAGCAGCTTCAAACAGGGGAATTCACCCCTCCACTTT
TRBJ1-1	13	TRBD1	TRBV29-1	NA	CSVEGDRVAEAFF	TGCAGCGTTGAAGGCGACAGGGTGGCTGAAGCTTTCTTT
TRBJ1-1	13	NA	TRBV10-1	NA	CASSERRNTEAFF	TGCGCCAGCAGTGAAAGGAGAAACACTGAAGCTTTCTTT
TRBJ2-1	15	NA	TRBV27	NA	CASSLPGGGYNEQFF	TGTGCCAGCAGTTTACCGGGTGGGGGGTACAATGAGCAGTTCTTC